This T cell receptor beta chain was sequenced during a study of cytomegalovirus exposure and HLA in healthy donors. Points from the study as a whole: A previous analysis found most TCR beta V segments productive roughly 87% or roughly 30% of the time.

This CDR3 contains 15 residues. Germline CDR1 and CDR2: MNHNY and SVGAGI (reference sequence). Trimming pared 6 bases from V and 0 bases from J, leaving 15 bases between. The PCR had 60 Vbeta and 13 Jbeta primers. The data were produced by immunoSEQ multiplex PCR, yet TCRdb's version contains in-frame clones alone and is incomplete. The sample has approximately 100,000 clones, 75% to 85% seen once. A remark on this clone: Its specificity is unknown.

The chain carries TRBV6-6 and TRBJ2-7; possibly TRBD1 for D (5 bases). The source of this sequence is a woman younger than 30 in good health and CMV-seronegative. The sample consisted of PBMCs. DNA of the CDR3: TGTGCCAGCAGAATACAGGTTAGCAGCTCCTACGAGCAGTACTTC. This gives the protein CASRIQVSSSYEQYF.